A selection of T cell receptor beta chains follows, all from one sample in a study of cytomegalovirus exposure and HLA in healthy donors. Measured with immunoSEQ multiplex PCR; TCRdb has only the in-frame clones, and not every one. The table lists just over 150,000 clones, 85% of them singletons, with roughly 2.1% in the top ten. The sequenced sample consisted of PBMCs. These receptors all stem from a man aged 18 to 30 in good health and CMV-seropositive. Each CDR3 is given with its conserved first and last residue. Fields, in order: CDR3 protein, V gene, J gene.

CDR3 protein: CATSKGTEPYEQYF
V gene: TRBV15
J gene: TRBJ2-7

CDR3 protein: CAWTSPGTQYF
V gene: TRBV30
J gene: TRBJ2-3

CDR3 protein: CASSGRDGDNQPQHF
V gene: TRBV6-5
J gene: TRBJ1-5

CDR3 protein: CASSESGGEGETQYF
V gene: TRBV9
J gene: TRBJ2-5

CDR3 protein: CASSLQGIEQFF
V gene: TRBV7-2
J gene: TRBJ2-1

CDR3 protein: CASSSNTDTQYF
V gene: TRBV7-9
J gene: TRBJ2-3

CDR3 protein: CASSQDYAGADYGYTF
V gene: TRBV4-3
J gene: TRBJ1-2

CDR3 protein: CASSLATSGGTSNTGELFF
V gene: TRBV5-1
J gene: TRBJ2-2

CDR3 protein: CASSQASQRGGLDTQYF
V gene: TRBV4-1
J gene: TRBJ2-3

CDR3 protein: CAWAYRGYYQETQYF
V gene: TRBV30
J gene: TRBJ2-5

CDR3 protein: CSVEGGDRYNEQFF
V gene: TRBV29-1
J gene: TRBJ2-1

CDR3 protein: CSVEDRVSTGELFF
V gene: TRBV29-1
J gene: TRBJ2-2

CDR3 protein: CASSPLVASTEAFF
V gene: TRBV5-4
J gene: TRBJ1-1

CDR3 protein: CASTPGTDTQYF
V gene: TRBV7-2
J gene: TRBJ2-3

CDR3 protein: CASREELHNQPQHF
V gene: TRBV19
J gene: TRBJ1-5

CDR3 protein: CASSEGQGGGNTIYF
V gene: TRBV2
J gene: TRBJ1-3

CDR3 protein: CASSSSQGASKNSPLHF
V gene: TRBV11-3
J gene: TRBJ1-6

CDR3 protein: CASSTGQGHGYTF
V gene: TRBV6-1
J gene: TRBJ1-2

CDR3 protein: CASSVGQGAGEQFF
V gene: TRBV9
J gene: TRBJ2-1

CDR3 protein: CASSYSGSGTDTQYF
V gene: TRBV7-2
J gene: TRBJ2-3

CDR3 protein: CATSRARTGETEAFF
V gene: TRBV15
J gene: TRBJ1-1

CDR3 protein: CASSLGWSGAYEQYF
V gene: TRBV7-2
J gene: TRBJ2-7

CDR3 protein: CASSRSGGEKLFF
V gene: TRBV7-2
J gene: TRBJ1-4

CDR3 protein: CASSPPGQGSQEQYF
V gene: TRBV6-5
J gene: TRBJ2-7

CDR3 protein: CASSPGTGKSEKLFF
V gene: TRBV5-1
J gene: TRBJ1-4

CDR3 protein: CASSIQVSSGVNYGYTF
V gene: TRBV7-2
J gene: TRBJ1-2

CDR3 protein: CASSYDSTFTYEQYF
V gene: TRBV6-5
J gene: TRBJ2-7

CDR3 protein: CASSLPSGGKDEQYF
V gene: TRBV5-1
J gene: TRBJ2-7

CDR3 protein: CASSDPTDTQYF
V gene: TRBV2
J gene: TRBJ2-3

CDR3 protein: CASSLGGGTGSYEQYF
V gene: TRBV5-1
J gene: TRBJ2-7

CDR3 protein: CASSLTGPGTQYF
V gene: TRBV5-4
J gene: TRBJ2-3

CDR3 protein: CASSQGYQGPYEQYF
V gene: TRBV4-3
J gene: TRBJ2-7

CDR3 protein: CASSQGPPFEQYF
V gene: TRBV6-1
J gene: -

CDR3 protein: CASSGPLRDRGTEAFF
V gene: TRBV6-1
J gene: TRBJ1-1

CDR3 protein: CASSQDTGGVGYNEQFF
V gene: TRBV4-3
J gene: TRBJ2-1

CDR3 protein: CASSLTGSSYNSPLHF
V gene: TRBV5-4
J gene: TRBJ1-6

CDR3 protein: CAVLALGLGSSYNEQFF
V gene: TRBV2
J gene: TRBJ2-1

CDR3 protein: CASSRGASGSYEQYF
V gene: TRBV7-2
J gene: TRBJ2-7

CDR3 protein: CASSYSSGGNEQFF
V gene: TRBV6-5
J gene: TRBJ2-1

CDR3 protein: CASSFQGAEPQHF
V gene: TRBV5-4
J gene: TRBJ1-5

CDR3 protein: CASSPGGAEEQYF
V gene: TRBV7-2
J gene: TRBJ2-5

CDR3 protein: CATSRGMGQGANTGELFF
V gene: TRBV15
J gene: TRBJ2-2

CDR3 protein: CASSPLQGPRLAYGYTF
V gene: TRBV7-3
J gene: TRBJ1-2

CDR3 protein: CASSPGTVEETQYF
V gene: TRBV9
J gene: TRBJ2-5

CDR3 protein: CASSQGVAGANGLTF
V gene: TRBV13
J gene: TRBJ2-6

CDR3 protein: CASSLDRGGHNEQFF
V gene: TRBV7-2
J gene: TRBJ2-1

CDR3 protein: CASSPGGNNEQFF
V gene: TRBV4-3
J gene: TRBJ2-1

CDR3 protein: CASSLGDRSNQPQHF
V gene: TRBV7-2
J gene: TRBJ1-5

CDR3 protein: CASSLMGATGELFF
V gene: TRBV27
J gene: TRBJ2-2

CDR3 protein: CASGSIQLETQYF
V gene: TRBV12-5
J gene: TRBJ2-5

CDR3 protein: CASSLAGGRGDTQYF
V gene: TRBV11-2
J gene: TRBJ2-3

CDR3 protein: CASSINRVANEKLFF
V gene: TRBV7-3
J gene: TRBJ1-4

CDR3 protein: CASRQLSGASGYEQYF
V gene: TRBV13
J gene: TRBJ2-7